Listed below are T cell receptor beta chains from one sample, sequenced in a study of T-cell memory formation after mild COVID-19. MiXCR, run by TCRdb on the 5' RACE reads, gives a single entry per CDR3 protein. Among more than 300,000 distinct CDR3 sequences listed, roughly 15% were seen once. The specimen sequenced was PBMCs or a T cell subset sorted from them (not recorded which). These receptors all stem from a man aged 18 to 30 who had mild COVID-19 (a few samples of this study predate the infection). Cell type and time point are not known. Each CDR3 is given with its conserved first and last residue. Each record gives: clone size, D gene, J gene, V gene, CDR3 DNA, CDR3 protein. D genes are given only for firm matches. Expanded clones get a size class; other rows say once, few or many, or leave the size out.

few | NA | TRBJ1-5 | TRBV5-8 | TGTGCCAGCAGCTTATTGAGATTTAGTGCAGGGGCGGCGGATCAGCCCCAGCATTTT | CASSLLRFSAGAADQPQHF
few | NA | TRBJ1-1 | TRBV12-3/TRBV12-4 | TGTGCCAGCAGTTTCCTTCTCGAAGCTTTCTTT | CASSFLLEAFF
NA | NA | TRBJ2-1 | TRBV25-1 | TGTGCCAGCAGTGGTCTTCGGGGTCCGAGCTCCTACAATGAGCAGTTCTTC | CASSGLRGPSSYNEQFF
few | NA | TRBJ2-3 | TRBV4-1 | TGCGCCAGCAGCCAAGAATTGGGGCTGGGTGCAGATACGCAGTATTTT | CASSQELGLGADTQYF
NA | TRBD1 | TRBJ1-4 | TRBV7-9 | TGTGCCAGCAGCTTGCCCCGACAGGGGGACACCGAAAAACTGTTTTTT | CASSLPRQGDTEKLFF
NA | TRBD2 | TRBJ2-1 | TRBV7-6 | TGTGCCAGCAGCTTAGTCCCTAGCGGGGGGGCGAATGAGCAGTTCTTC | CASSLVPSGGANEQFF
NA | NA | TRBJ1-1 | TRBV5-6 | TGTGCCAGCAGCCCAGGACCGGGGGTTGGCGCTTTCTTT | CASSPGPGVGAFF
few | TRBD2 | TRBJ2-1 | TRBV7-8 | TGTGCCAGCAGCAAACTAGCGGATTACAATGAGCAGTTCTTC | CASSKLADYNEQFF
few | NA | TRBJ2-2 | TRBV5-1 | TGCGCCAGCAGCGTCCCAGTCTTCGCGAACACCGGGGAGCTGTTTTTT | CASSVPVFANTGELFF
few | NA | TRBJ2-7 | TRBV10-2 | TGCGCCAGCAGAGTCGGGGGCGCGAGTTACGAGCAGTACTTC | CASRVGGASYEQYF
few | NA | TRBJ2-2 | TRBV20-1 | TGCAGTGCGAGGCCTTCTACCGGGGAGCTGTTTTTT | CSARPSTGELFF
few | NA | TRBJ2-1 | TRBV24-1 | TGTGCCACCAGTGACGGAAGTGGGCAGTTCTTC | CATSDGSGQFF
NA | TRBD1 | TRBJ1-1 | TRBV4-1 | TGCGCCAGCAGCCAAGATGGGACAGGGGGATTTGAAGCTTTCTTT | CASSQDGTGGFEAFF
NA | TRBD1 | TRBJ1-2 | TRBV6-2/TRBV6-3 | TGTGCCAGCAGTCCTTTCAGCGGGGGACAGGGCTTCGCCTTC | CASSPFSGGQGFAF
NA | TRBD2 | TRBJ2-3 | TRBV6-2/TRBV6-3 | TGTGCCAGCAGGGCAGCGGGGGACGTAGATACGCAGTATTTT | CASRAAGDVDTQYF
NA | NA | TRBJ1-2 | TRBV6-6 | TGTGCCAGCAGTTACCCACCCCTTTTC | CASSYPPLF
NA | NA | TRBJ2-5 | TRBV3-1 | TGTGCCAGCAGCCCGCGGGGGATCCAGGGGGAGACCCAGTACTTC | CASSPRGIQGETQYF
few | NA | TRBJ2-6 | TRBV29-1 | TGCAGCGTTGAGGATGTGTCTGGGGCCAACGTCCTGACTTTC | CSVEDVSGANVLTF
few | NA | TRBJ2-2 | TRBV29-1 | TGCAGCGCTGAAACAGTGGGCGGGGAGCTGTTTTTT | CSAETVGGELFF
few | NA | TRBJ2-3 | TRBV4-1 | TGCGCCAGCAGCCAAGGAAACGCGGGGAAAGGCTATACGCAGTATTTT | CASSQGNAGKGYTQYF
NA | TRBD1 | TRBJ2-7 | TRBV15 | TGTGCCACCAGCAGAGAGGACAGGGACGAGCAGTACTTC | CATSREDRDEQYF
few | NA | TRBJ2-5 | TRBV9 | TGTGCCAGCAGCCTTGGGGGGGGACAGCCACAAGAGACCCAGTACTTC | CASSLGGGQPQETQYF
NA | NA | TRBJ1-1 | TRBV9 | TGTGCCAGCAGCCCCTATACAGGGTCAGGTGCATATGAAGCTTTCTTT | CASSPYTGSGAYEAFF
NA | NA | TRBJ2-3 | TRBV16 | TGTGCCAGCAGCCATTCCACCCTACGGGGGGCCACAGATACGCAGTATTTT | CASSHSTLRGATDTQYF